This TCR beta chain comes out of a study of blood T cells in healthy people across ages. Notes on the study in general: A greater number of naive CD4+ cells and higher diversity distinguished long-lived donors from aged donors.

This CDR3 contains 13 residues. CDR1 and CDR2 (germline): MNHEY, SVGAGI. Trimming removed 6 bases from V and 8 bases from J, with 15 bases in between. This clonotype was recorded once. The antigen remains unidentified. A sample-barcoded 5' primer and a J-beta primer mix were used in a second PCR of about 7 to 12 cycles. TCRdb re-called the 5' RACE reads through MiXCR, storing one row per CDR3 protein. The data contain roughly 2 million distinct CDR3 sequences, about 50% of them singletons. This TCR was recovered from a woman aged 40 to 50 in good health. The V call is TRBV6-5, the J call TRBJ2-3, with D perhaps TRBD1 or TRBD2 (5 bases each). The source material was blood. Here the CDR3 reads CASSRELGVTQYF. The CDR3, as DNA: TGTGCCAGCAGCCGAGAGCTGGGGGTTACGCAGTATTTT.